Listed here is a single TCR beta chain. The CDR3 consists of 12 residues. V gave up 3 bases and J gave up 6 bases, with 8 bases separating them. The germline V gene encodes CDR1 SGHNT and CDR2 YENEEA. This record belongs to a study of blood T cell repertoires in COVID-19. Overall study context: Donors in the United States, Italy and Spain gave samples during acute or convalescent COVID-19.

In the source study's methods: Reference gene primer amplification in the assay estimated nucleated cell counts. Here immunoSEQ multiplex PCR was the method, and the copy in TCRdb shows in-frame clones only, minus some. V and J calls and clone size are copied from that table; D and trimming were computed from the DNA. The top ten hold about 16% of the sample, which has about 130,000 clones, approximately 86% seen once. This receptor was identified in a woman between 45 and 60 years old who had recovered from COVID-19. The sequenced sample consisted of peripheral blood. The V and J genes are TRBV11-3 and TRBJ1-2; D might be TRBD1 (5 bases). Here the CDR3 DNA reads TGTGCCAGCAGCTTGGGACTTGATGGCTACACCTTC. Translation gives CASSLGLDGYTF.